These 9 T cell receptor beta chains originate from one sample sequenced in a study of cytomegalovirus exposure and HLA in healthy donors. This PCR relied on a set of 60 Vbeta primers and 13 Jbeta primers. Sequenced by immunoSEQ multiplex PCR; TCRdb stores in-frame clones only, minus some. The sample yields 150,000 to 200,000 clones, roughly 83% seen once. The sample was PBMCs. These receptors all stem from a boy younger than 10 in good health and CMV-seronegative.

The chain couples TRBV2 to TRBJ2-7; D is unresolved. Germline values: CDR1 SNHLY, CDR2 FYNNEI. Trimming left V 4 bases short and J 3 bases short, with 4 bases between. This CDR3 has 11 residues. CDR3 in amino acids: CASSVLYEQYF. The DNA of the CDR3 is TGTGCCAGCAGTGTTCTCTACGAGCAGTACTTC.

This sequence joins TRBV19 and TRBJ2-7; possible D gene TRBD2, 6 bases. The V gene's germline CDR1 is LNHDA and CDR2 SQIVND (reference sequence). This CDR3 comprises 15 residues. The V and J ends lost 5 bases and 0 bases respectively, with 14 bases between them. CDR3 region: CASSAKASVSYEQYF. CDR3 nucleotide sequence: TGTGCCAGTAGTGCGAAGGCTAGCGTCTCCTACGAGCAGTACTTC.

The chain links TRBV27 to TRBJ1-1; D perhaps matches TRBD1 (5 bases). The CDR3 is made up of 13 amino acids. V lost 6 bases to trimming and J lost 1 base, with 9 bases between them. Germline V gene lookup returns CDR1 MNHEY and CDR2 SMNVEV (reference sequence). In DNA form, the CDR3 reads TGTGCCAGCAGAGGAGGGGCGAACACTGAAGCTTTCTTT. Amino acid sequence: CASRGGANTEAFF.

Only one count was recorded for this clone. V usage is TRBV19 and J usage is TRBJ1-3, with D tentatively TRBD1 (5 bases). The V and J ends lost 1 base and 0 bases respectively, with 7 bases between them. The CDR3 runs to 15 residues. Germline-derived CDR1 and CDR2 are LNHDA and SQIVND (reference sequence). The CDR3: CASSIGDYSGNTIYF. In DNA, the CDR3 is TGTGCCAGTAGTATAGGGGACTACTCTGGAAACACCATATATTTT.

This clone was counted only a few times. V gene TRBV18 combines with J gene TRBJ2-7; 7 nucleotides align to TRBD1. CDR3 length equals 13 residues. CDR1 is KGHSH, CDR2 LQKENI, per germline. V gave up 5 bases and J gave up 6 bases; unmatched junction bases: 7. The DNA of the CDR3 is TGTGCCAGCTCATACGGACAGGAACTCGAGCAGTACTTC. This encodes CASSYGQELEQYF.

The J gene is TRBJ2-1, the V gene TRBV2; possibly TRBD2 for D (6 bases). Between the trimmed V and J ends, which lost 1 base and 7 bases, there was a span of 14 bases. Germline V gene sequence: CDR1 SNHLY, CDR2 FYNNEI. The CDR3 is made up of 15 amino acids. The CDR3 DNA follows: TGTGCCAGCAGTGAAGGGTATAGACTAGTGAATGAGCAGTTCTTC. The encoded protein is CASSEGYRLVNEQFF.

The gene calls are TRBV19 and TRBJ2-1; tentatively, D is TRBD2 (6 bases). CDR3 length equals 19 residues. The V end was cut by 1 base, the J end by 6 bases, with 25 bases between. Looked up from germline, CDR1 is LNHDA and CDR2 is SQIVND (reference sequence). CDR3: CASSIGGAQLTGESNEQFF. The CDR3 bases are TGTGCCAGTAGTATAGGAGGCGCACAACTGACGGGGGAATCCAATGAGCAGTTCTTC.

This rearrangement joins TRBV25-1 to TRBJ2-1; TRBD2 is a possible D gene (5 bases). V lost 6 bases and J lost 1, with 16 bases in between. The CDR3 runs to 16 residues. The germline gives CDR1 MGHDK, CDR2 SYGVNS. The CDR3 bases are TGTGCCAGCAGCAGAGAGGGCTATCGATCCTACAATGAGCAGTTCTTC. Protein product: CASSREGYRSYNEQFF.

This clone came up once. The chain links TRBV4-2 to TRBJ2-7; 10 nucleotides align to TRBD2. In germline, CDR1 is LGHNA, CDR2 YNFKEQ. This CDR3 spans 19 amino acids. The V segment lost 0 bases and the J segment 0 bases; nucleotides outside the gene matches: 11. CDR3 amino acids: CASSQDPRGSGRPSYEQYF. The CDR3 bases are TGTGCCAGCAGCCAAGATCCGAGGGGTAGCGGGAGGCCCTCCTACGAGCAGTACTTC.